This TCR beta chain was obtained from a study of T-cell reconstitution after alpha-beta-depleted transplantation in children. Notes on the study in general: At day 60, the high TCRbeta diversity found in some patients originated from recipient T cells and thymic progenitors that had survived.

The TCRbeta library was prepared with unique molecular identifiers. TCRdb reprocessed the PCR reads with MiXCR, giving one entry per CDR3 protein. The data contain around 440,000 distinct CDR3 sequences, around 15% of them singletons. CDR1 is SEHNR and CDR2 is FQNEAQ in the germline V gene (reference sequence). The V segment lost 2 bases and the J segment 5 bases; nucleotides outside the gene matches: 14. The CDR3 contains 17 residues. About this clonotype itself: Its antigen is not identified.

The receptor's source is a boy under two years old who had a stem cell transplant for Wiskott-Aldrich syndrome, so the T cells may come from the graft donor. The chain links TRBV7-9 to TRBJ2-5, with 7 bases matching TRBD1. Source: PBMCs, mostly from graft donor cells, taken 360 days after TCRalphabeta/CD19-depleted stem cell transplant. The CDR3 sequence is CASSLTRTGGFTETQYF. CDR3 nucleotides: TGTGCCAGCAGCTTAACCCGGACAGGAGGATTCACCGAGACCCAGTACTTC.